The next 23 T cell receptor beta chains were all read from a single sample in a study of T cells in Graves' hyperthyroidism and ophthalmopathy. Amplification of TCR beta CDR3 regions was performed using RNA transcripts as template. Initially, a first-round RT-PCR of the TCR CDR3 employed the HTBI primer set. TCRdb ran MiXCR on the multiplex PCR reads and lists one entry per CDR3 protein. This sample has approximately 690,000 distinct CDR3 sequences, with about a fifth found just once. Sequences were obtained from blood. The receptors here all came from a man younger than 45 with Graves' ophthalmopathy.

This clonotype turned up a few times. V gene TRBV20-1 combines with J gene TRBJ1-5, with TRBD1 matching over 12 bases. This CDR3 is built from 16 residues. CDR1 DFQATT and CDR2 SNEGSKA come from the germline V gene (reference sequence). Trimming at V came to 1 base and at J to 7 bases, leaving 8 bases not matched to a gene. The CDR3 region is CSARAQGTGGGQPQHF. The CDR3 DNA follows: TGCAGTGCTAGAGCCCAAGGGACAGGGGGCGGGCAGCCCCAGCATTTT.

This clonotype was seen many times. This rearrangement joins TRBV12-3 or TRBV12-4 to TRBJ2-5, with unresolved D. This CDR3 spans 14 amino acids. Between the trimmed V and J ends, which lost 1 base and 5 bases, there was a span of 11 bases. As DNA, the CDR3 is TGTGCCAGCAGTTTAGGGTTTGTCCGCGAGACCCAGTACTTC. Protein product: CASSLGFVRETQYF.

V and J are TRBV28 and TRBJ1-3; a weak D match, TRBD1 (5 bases). Germline V gene sequence: CDR1 MDHEN, CDR2 SYDVKM. Trimming cost V 5 bases and J 4 bases, with 9 bases left between them. The CDR3 is 13 residues long. CDR3 DNA: TGTGCCAGCAGTAAAGGGGTCGGAAACACCATATATTTT. As protein: CASSKGVGNTIYF.

This clonotype was seen at least ten times. The genes are TRBV6-1 and TRBJ1-5; 12 bases match TRBD1. The germline CDR1 and CDR2 sequences are MNHNS and SASEGT. The CDR3 loop spans 19 amino acids. J was trimmed by 1 base and V by 5 bases; bases with no gene match: 12. DNA of the CDR3: TGTGCCAGCAGTCACTACTCCGGGACAGGGGGCACGAGCAATCAGCCCCAGCATTTT. Amino acids: CASSHYSGTGGTSNQPQHF.

This clonotype was recorded a few times. The chain combines TRBV7-9 with TRBJ1-1; 8 bases agree with TRBD1. The CDR3 has 13 amino acids. The germline gives CDR1 SEHNR, CDR2 FQNEAQ (reference sequence). V was clipped by 5 bases and J by 8 bases; unmatched bases: 7. The CDR3 DNA sequence: TGTGCCAGCAGCGACCCTAACAGGGGGGAAGCTTTCTTT. This encodes CASSDPNRGEAFF.

To note about this clonotype: At one boundary the junction diverges from the germline segment, which might be a read error. The genes are TRBV7-2 and TRBJ1-1; 10 nucleotides agree with TRBD1. The CDR3 extends over 17 amino acids. Per the germline V gene, CDR1 is SGHTA and CDR2 is FQGNSA. CDR3 DNA: TGTGCCGGCAGCTCGACAGGGGGCACGCGGGGAAACACTGAAGCTTTCTTT. Amino acids: CAGSSTGGTRGNTEAFF. Full variable domain (missing parts from reference TRBV7-2 and TRBJ1-1): GAGVSQSPSNKVTEKGKDVELRCDPISGHTALYWYRQSLGQGLEFLIYFQGNSAPDKSGLPSDRFSAERTGGSVSTLTIQRTQQEDSAVYLCAGSSTGGTRGNTEAFFGQGTRLTVV.

This clonotype turned up a few times. The chain uses TRBV9 and TRBJ2-2, with TRBD1 identical over 8 bases. The CDR3 length is 15 residues. With 0 bases clipped from V and 3 bases from J, the junction kept 1 base outside the gene matches. The germline V gene has CDR1 SGDLS and CDR2 YYNGEE. The CDR3 loop is CASSVEDRDTGELFF. The CDR3 bases are TGTGCCAGCAGCGTAGAGGACAGGGACACCGGGGAGCTGTTTTTT.

This clonotype was recorded many times. V is TRBV12-3 or TRBV12-4 and J is TRBJ2-1; no firm D call. V lost 5 bases and J 10 bases, leaving 9 bases between the germline ends. There are 11 residues in the CDR3. The CDR3 reads CASSRSYEQFF. DNA for the CDR3: TGTGCCAGCAGTCGATCTTACGAGCAGTTCTTC.

This clonotype came up a few times. V is TRBV28 and J is TRBJ2-1, with a possible D match to TRBD2 (6 bases). V was pared by 9 bases and J by 5 bases, with 17 bases between. Germline lookup yields CDR1 MDHEN and CDR2 SYDVKM. The CDR3 runs to 14 residues. CDR3 in DNA: TGTGCCAGTACCGATGGGCGGGGCAACAATGAGCAGTTCTTC. Encoded protein: CASTDGRGNNEQFF.

The V and J genes are TRBV4-1 and TRBJ2-5; the D is unclear. The germline gives CDR1 MGHRA, CDR2 YSYEKL. V was cut by 1 base and J by 2 bases, with 8 bases left in between. This CDR3 is 14 amino acids long. The CDR3 here is CASSQVLHQETQYF. The CDR3 DNA follows: TGCGCCAGCAGCCAAGTCCTGCATCAAGAGACCCAGTACTTC.

There are many counts of this clonotype. The chain is built from TRBV20-1 and TRBJ2-7, with D maybe TRBD2 (6 bases). This CDR3 has 15 amino acids. V was pared by 1 base and J by 0 bases, with 13 bases between. The germline gives CDR1 DFQATT, CDR2 SNEGSKA (reference sequence). This chain's CDR3 is CSARVGRKSSYEQYF. The CDR3 bases are TGCAGTGCTAGAGTCGGGAGAAAGAGCTCCTACGAGCAGTACTTC.

V is TRBV15 and J is TRBJ2-3, with D perhaps being TRBD1 or TRBD2 (7 bases each). The germline V gene encodes CDR1 LNHNV and CDR2 YYDKDF (reference sequence). This CDR3 is built from 19 residues. Trimming cost V 1 base and J 4 bases, with 24 bases left between them. CDR3 sequence: CATSRVRFETGRGSDTQYF. The CDR3 region has the DNA TGTGCCACCAGCAGAGTCAGGTTTGAGACAGGGAGGGGGTCAGATACGCAGTATTTT.

The rearrangement joins TRBV27 to TRBJ2-7; D is perhaps TRBD1 (5 bases). Germline V gene sequence: CDR1 MNHEY, CDR2 SMNVEV (reference sequence). This CDR3 contains 17 residues. Between the trimmed V and J ends, which lost 7 bases and 5 bases, there was a span of 27 bases. The chain's CDR3 is CASKPRAKSYRWDEQYF. In DNA, the CDR3 is TGTGCCAGCAAACCCAGGGCCAAGTCTTACAGGTGGGACGAGCAGTACTTC.

The chain carries TRBV9 and TRBJ2-2; 10 bases agree with TRBD2. The germline gives CDR1 SGDLS, CDR2 YYNGEE. V trimming: 4 bases; J trimming: 6 bases; junction bases outside the gene matches: 24. The CDR3 has 21 residues. CDR3 sequence reads: CASSPREGWRTSGAWAGELFF. The CDR3 DNA follows: TGTGCCAGCAGCCCAAGGGAAGGCTGGAGGACTAGCGGAGCCTGGGCCGGGGAGCTGTTTTTT.

Only a few counts were recorded for this clonotype. The chain employs TRBV3-1 and TRBJ1-2; 7 bases align to TRBD1. V dropped 1 base and J dropped 3; count of bases not matched to a gene: 2. From germline, CDR1 is LGHDT and CDR2 YNNKEL (reference sequence). The CDR3 extends over 14 amino acids. CDR3 DNA: TGTGCCAGCAGCCAAGGAACAGGGGACTATGGCTACACCTTC. It encodes CASSQGTGDYGYTF. The full variable domain, its missing parts supplied by reference TRBV3-1 and TRBJ1-2, is DTAVSQTPKYLVTQMGNDKSIKCEQNLGHDTMYWYKQDSKKFLKIMFSYNNKELIINETVPNRFSPKSPDKAHLNLHINSLELGDSAVYFCASSQGTGDYGYTFGSGTRLTVV.

This chain links TRBV11-2 with TRBJ2-7; D uncertain. V lost 5 bases and J 6 bases, leaving 20 bases between the germline ends. The CDR3 is made up of 15 amino acids. CDR1 and CDR2 from the germline V gene are SGHAT and FQNNGV. Written as DNA, the CDR3 is TGTGCCAGCAGCCTAGGATCTAGTTTAGGTGCCGAGCAGTACTTC. Amino acid sequence: CASSLGSSLGAEQYF. Combining the CDR3 with reference TRBV11-2 and TRBJ2-7 gives the whole variable domain EAGVAQSPRYKIIEKRQSVAFWCNPISGHATLYWYQQILGQGPKLLIQFQNNGVVDDSQLPKDRFSAERLKGVDSTLKIQPAKLEDSAVYLCASSLGSSLGAEQYFGPGTRLTVT.

This clonotype turned up a few times. The chain is built from TRBV5-1 and TRBJ1-2, with D unclear. The V gene lost 5 bases and the J gene lost 2 bases, with 13 bases spanning the gap. The CDR3 covers 14 residues. Germline V CDR1 and CDR2: SGHRS, YFSETQ. For the CDR3, the DNA is TGCGCCAGCAGGTTAACGGGGTACAACTATGGCTACACCTTC. Its protein is CASRLTGYNYGYTF.

This clonotype was seen ten or more times. This chain connects TRBV7-2 to TRBJ1-1; D may be TRBD1 (5 bases). Germline CDR1 reads SGHTA; CDR2 reads FQGNSA. V shed 1 base and J shed 7 bases, with 19 bases lying between them. This CDR3 region has 16 residues. The CDR3 region has the DNA TGTGCCAGCAGCTTAGATGATGGGGCAGGGAAGAGTGAAGCTTTCTTT. Translating it yields CASSLDDGAGKSEAFF.

The chain employs TRBV24-1 and TRBJ2-1; D unclear. Germline V gives CDR1 KGHDR, CDR2 SFDVKD. V dropped 3 bases and J dropped 6 bases, with 5 bases sitting between them. This CDR3 spans 12 amino acids. The CDR3 coding sequence is TGTGCCACCAGTGATATGAGCAATGAGCAGTTCTTC. Its translation is CATSDMSNEQFF.

The chain combines TRBV18 with TRBJ2-6, with 7 bases that match TRBD2. The CDR3 length is 15 residues. Trimming cost V 5 bases and J 6 bases; bases outside gene matches: 7. Germline V gene lookup returns CDR1 KGHSH and CDR2 LQKENI. The CDR3 coding sequence is TGTGCCAGCTCAGAACGGGGGGTTATGGCCAACGTCCTGACTTTC. Residues: CASSERGVMANVLTF.

The chain links TRBV27 to TRBJ1-1, with D hard to call. V lost 3 bases and J 3 bases, leaving 11 bases between the germline ends. The CDR3 spans 14 residues. CDR1 MNHEY and CDR2 SMNVEV come from the germline V gene (reference sequence). The CDR3 loop is CASSFGSPYTEAFF. The CDR3 bases are TGTGCCAGCAGTTTTGGCAGTCCCTACACTGAAGCTTTCTTT.

This clonotype appeared many times. The rearrangement uses TRBV6-1 and TRBJ1-1; D remains ambiguous. Trimming removed 2 bases from V and 1 base from J, with 8 bases in between. Germline V gene lookup returns CDR1 MNHNS and CDR2 SASEGT. This CDR3 contains 14 residues. CDR3 residues: CASSERGWNTEAFF. DNA of the CDR3: TGTGCCAGCAGTGAACGGGGATGGAACACTGAAGCTTTCTTT.

This clonotype came up once. The chain couples TRBV29-1 to TRBJ2-3; D is ambiguous. The CDR3 is made up of 10 amino acids. The V gene's germline CDR1 is SQVTM and CDR2 ANQGSEA. V was clipped by 4 bases and J by 6 bases, with 5 bases between them. The CDR3 sequence: CSVAMDTQYF. The DNA of the CDR3 is TGCAGCGTTGCCATGGATACGCAGTATTTT.